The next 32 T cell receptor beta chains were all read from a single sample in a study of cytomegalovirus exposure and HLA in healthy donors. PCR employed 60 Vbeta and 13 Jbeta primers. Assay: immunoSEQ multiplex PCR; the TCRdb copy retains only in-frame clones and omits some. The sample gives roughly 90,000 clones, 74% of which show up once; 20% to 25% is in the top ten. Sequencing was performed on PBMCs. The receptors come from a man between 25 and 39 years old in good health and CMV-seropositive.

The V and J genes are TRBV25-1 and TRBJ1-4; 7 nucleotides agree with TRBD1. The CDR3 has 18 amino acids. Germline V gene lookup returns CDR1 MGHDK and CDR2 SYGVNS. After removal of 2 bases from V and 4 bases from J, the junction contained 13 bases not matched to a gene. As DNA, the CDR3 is TGTGCCAGCAGTGAACCCCTACCATCGACAGGGTATAATGAAAAACTGTTTTTT. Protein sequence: CASSEPLPSTGYNEKLFF.

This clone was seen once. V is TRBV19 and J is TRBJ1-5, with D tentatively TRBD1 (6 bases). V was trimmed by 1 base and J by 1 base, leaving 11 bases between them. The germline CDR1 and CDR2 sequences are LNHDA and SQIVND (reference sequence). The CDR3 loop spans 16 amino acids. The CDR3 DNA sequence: TGTGCCAGTAGTATAGTCAGGGGATCCAGCAATCAGCCCCAGCATTTT. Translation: CASSIVRGSSNQPQHF.

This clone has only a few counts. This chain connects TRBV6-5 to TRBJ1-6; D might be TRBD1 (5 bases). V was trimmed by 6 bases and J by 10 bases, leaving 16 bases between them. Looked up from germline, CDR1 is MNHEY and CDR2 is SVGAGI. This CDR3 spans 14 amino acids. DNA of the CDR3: TGTGCCAGCAGAATTGGAGGGACCAAGTCACCCCTCCACTTT. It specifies CASRIGGTKSPLHF.

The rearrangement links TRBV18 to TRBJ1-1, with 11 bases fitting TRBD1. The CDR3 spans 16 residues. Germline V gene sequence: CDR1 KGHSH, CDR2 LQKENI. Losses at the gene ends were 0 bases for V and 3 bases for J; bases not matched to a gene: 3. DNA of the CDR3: TGTGCCAGCTCACCACCAGGGACAGGGGGGTACACTGAAGCTTTCTTT. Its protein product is CASSPPGTGGYTEAFF. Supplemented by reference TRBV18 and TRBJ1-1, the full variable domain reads NAGVMQNPRHLVRRRGQEARLRCSPMKGHSHVYWYRQLPEEGLKFMVYLQKENIIDESGMPKERFSAEFPKEGPSILRIQQVVRGDSAAYFCASSPPGTGGYTEAFFGQGTRLTVV.

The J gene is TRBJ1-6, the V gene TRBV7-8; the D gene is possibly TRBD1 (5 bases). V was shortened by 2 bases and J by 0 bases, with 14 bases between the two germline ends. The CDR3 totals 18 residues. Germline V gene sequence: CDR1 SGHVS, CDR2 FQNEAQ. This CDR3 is CASSLRGKWSSYNSPLHF. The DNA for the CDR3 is TGTGCCAGCAGCTTAAGGGGAAAGTGGAGCTCCTATAATTCACCCCTCCACTTT.

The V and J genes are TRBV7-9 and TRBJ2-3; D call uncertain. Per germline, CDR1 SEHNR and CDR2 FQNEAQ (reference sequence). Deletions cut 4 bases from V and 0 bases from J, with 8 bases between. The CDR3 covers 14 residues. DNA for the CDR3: TGTGCCAGCAGCTCGGTCACTAGCACAGATACGCAGTATTTT. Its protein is CASSSVTSTDTQYF.

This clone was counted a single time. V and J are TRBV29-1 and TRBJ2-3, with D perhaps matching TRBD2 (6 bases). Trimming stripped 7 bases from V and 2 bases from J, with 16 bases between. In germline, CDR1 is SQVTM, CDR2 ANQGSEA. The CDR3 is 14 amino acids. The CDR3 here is CSAAVGGNTDTQYF. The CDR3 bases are TGCAGCGCCGCCGTCGGGGGAAACACAGATACGCAGTATTTT.

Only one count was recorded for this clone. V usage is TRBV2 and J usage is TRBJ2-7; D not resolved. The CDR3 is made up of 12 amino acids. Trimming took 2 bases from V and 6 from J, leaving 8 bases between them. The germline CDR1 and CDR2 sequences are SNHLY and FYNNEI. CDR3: CASSESIAEQYF. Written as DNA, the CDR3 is TGTGCCAGCAGTGAATCGATAGCCGAGCAGTACTTC.

CDR3 in amino acids: CASSLAGTGINEQFF. The CDR3 DNA reads TGTGCCAGCAGCTTGGCCGGGACAGGGATCAATGAGCAGTTCTTC. The V and J genes are TRBV5-4 and TRBJ2-1, with 9 bases aligning to TRBD1. CDR3 size: 15 residues. The germline CDR1 and CDR2 sequences are SGHNT and YYREEE (reference sequence). Unmatched junction bases numbered 4, after V lost 0 bases and J lost 6 bases.

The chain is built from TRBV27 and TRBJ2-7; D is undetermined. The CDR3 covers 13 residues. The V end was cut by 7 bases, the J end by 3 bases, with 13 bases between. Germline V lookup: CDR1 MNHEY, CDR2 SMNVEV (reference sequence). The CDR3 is CASMVRENYEQYF. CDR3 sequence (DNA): TGTGCCAGCATGGTCCGAGAAAACTACGAGCAGTACTTC.

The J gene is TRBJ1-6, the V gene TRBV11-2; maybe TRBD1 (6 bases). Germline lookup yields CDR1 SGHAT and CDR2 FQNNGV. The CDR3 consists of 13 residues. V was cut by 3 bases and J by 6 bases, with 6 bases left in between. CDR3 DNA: TGTGCCAGCAGCTTGGACAGTAATTCACCCCTCCACTTT. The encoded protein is CASSLDSNSPLHF.

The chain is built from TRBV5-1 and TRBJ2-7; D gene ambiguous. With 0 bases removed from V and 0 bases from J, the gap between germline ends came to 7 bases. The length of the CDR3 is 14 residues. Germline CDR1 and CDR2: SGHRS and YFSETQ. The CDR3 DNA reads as TGCGCCAGCAGCTTGGGTCCGGGCTCCTACGAGCAGTACTTC. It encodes CASSLGPGSYEQYF.

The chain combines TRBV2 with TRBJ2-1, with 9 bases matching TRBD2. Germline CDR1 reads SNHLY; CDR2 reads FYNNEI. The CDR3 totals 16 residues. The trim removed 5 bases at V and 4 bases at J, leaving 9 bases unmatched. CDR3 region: CASSRESGGTYNEQFF. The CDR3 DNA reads TGTGCCAGCAGTCGCGAGAGCGGGGGGACTTACAATGAGCAGTTCTTC.

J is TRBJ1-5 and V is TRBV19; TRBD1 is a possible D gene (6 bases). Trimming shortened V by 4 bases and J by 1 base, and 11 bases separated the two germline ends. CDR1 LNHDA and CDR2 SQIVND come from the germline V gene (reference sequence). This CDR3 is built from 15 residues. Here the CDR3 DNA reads TGTGCCAGTAGTACCGTCGGACAGAGCAATCAGCCCCAGCATTTT. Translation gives CASSTVGQSNQPQHF.

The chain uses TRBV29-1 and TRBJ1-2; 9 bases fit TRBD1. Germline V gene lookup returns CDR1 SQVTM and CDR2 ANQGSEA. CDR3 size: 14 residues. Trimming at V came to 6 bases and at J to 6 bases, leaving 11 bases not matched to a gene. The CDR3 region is CSVLITGGADGYTF. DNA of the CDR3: TGCAGCGTGCTGATTACAGGGGGCGCGGATGGCTACACCTTC.

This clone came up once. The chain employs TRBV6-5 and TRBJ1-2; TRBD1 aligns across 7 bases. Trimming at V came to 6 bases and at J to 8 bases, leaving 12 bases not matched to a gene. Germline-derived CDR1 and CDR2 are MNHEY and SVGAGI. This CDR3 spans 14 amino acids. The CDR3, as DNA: TGTGCCAGCAGCTGGAGACAGGGCCTGAAGGGCTACACCTTC. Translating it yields CASSWRQGLKGYTF.

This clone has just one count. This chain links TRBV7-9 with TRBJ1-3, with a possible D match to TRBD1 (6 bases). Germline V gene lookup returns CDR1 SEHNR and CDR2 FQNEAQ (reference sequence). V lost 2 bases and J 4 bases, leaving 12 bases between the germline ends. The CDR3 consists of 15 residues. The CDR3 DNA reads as TGTGCCAGCAGCTTAAGATCCGGACAGGGAAACACCATATATTTT. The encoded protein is CASSLRSGQGNTIYF.

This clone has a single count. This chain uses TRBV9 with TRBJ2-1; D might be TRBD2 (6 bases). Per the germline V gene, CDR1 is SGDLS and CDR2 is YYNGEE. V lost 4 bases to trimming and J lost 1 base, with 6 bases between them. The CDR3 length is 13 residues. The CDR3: CASSRGSYNEQFF. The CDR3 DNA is TGTGCCAGCAGCCGGGGGTCCTACAATGAGCAGTTCTTC.

The CDR3 loop is CASSAQARYGYTF. DNA of the CDR3: TGTGCCAGCAGCGCCCAAGCCCGCTATGGCTACACCTTC. The rearrangement uses TRBV7-9 and TRBJ1-2; no clear D gene. From germline, CDR1 is SEHNR and CDR2 FQNEAQ (reference sequence). CDR3 size: 13 residues. V lost 5 bases to trimming and J lost 4 bases, with 11 bases between them.

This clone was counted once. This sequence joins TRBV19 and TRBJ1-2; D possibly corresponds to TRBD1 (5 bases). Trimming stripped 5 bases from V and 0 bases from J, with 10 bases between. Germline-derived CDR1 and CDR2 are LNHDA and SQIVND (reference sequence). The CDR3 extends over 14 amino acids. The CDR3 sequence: CASSEDIANYGYTF. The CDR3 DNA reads TGTGCCAGTAGTGAGGACATCGCTAACTATGGCTACACCTTC.

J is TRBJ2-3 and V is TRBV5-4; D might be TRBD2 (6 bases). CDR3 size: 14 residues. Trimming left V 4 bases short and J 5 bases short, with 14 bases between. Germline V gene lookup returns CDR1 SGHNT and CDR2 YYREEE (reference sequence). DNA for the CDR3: TGTGCCAGCAGCCCAGCGGGCGGAATAGATACGCAGTATTTT. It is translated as CASSPAGGIDTQYF.

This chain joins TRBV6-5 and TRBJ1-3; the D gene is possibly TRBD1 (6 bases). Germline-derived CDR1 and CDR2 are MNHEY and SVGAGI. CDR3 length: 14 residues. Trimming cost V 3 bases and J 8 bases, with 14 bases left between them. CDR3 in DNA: TGTGCCAGCAGTTATGGCAGGGGATCGGACACCATATATTTT. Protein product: CASSYGRGSDTIYF.

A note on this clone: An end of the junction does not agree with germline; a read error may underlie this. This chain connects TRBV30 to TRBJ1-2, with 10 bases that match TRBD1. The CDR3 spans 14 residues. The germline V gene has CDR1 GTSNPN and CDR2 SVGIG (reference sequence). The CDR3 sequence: CACHDRGLNYGYPF. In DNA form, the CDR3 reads TGTGCCTGCCACGACAGGGGGCTTAACTATGGCTACCCCTTC.

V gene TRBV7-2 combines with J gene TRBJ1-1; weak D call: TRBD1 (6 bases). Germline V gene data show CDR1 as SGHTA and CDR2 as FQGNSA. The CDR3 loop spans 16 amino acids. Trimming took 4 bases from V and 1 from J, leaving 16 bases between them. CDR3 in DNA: TGTGCCAGCAGCTCAGGGGCTCGTTGGAAGAACACTGAAGCTTTCTTT. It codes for CASSSGARWKNTEAFF.

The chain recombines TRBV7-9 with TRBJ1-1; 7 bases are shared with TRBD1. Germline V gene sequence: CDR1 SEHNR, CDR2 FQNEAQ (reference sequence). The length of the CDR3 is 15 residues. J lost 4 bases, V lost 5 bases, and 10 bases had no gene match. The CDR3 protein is CASSLSDRTVTEAFF. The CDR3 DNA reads TGTGCCAGCAGCCTATCGGACAGGACGGTCACTGAAGCTTTCTTT.

The CDR3 nucleotides are TGCGCCAGCAGCTCGGACAGGGGGTTTGAAGCTTTCTTT. The encoded protein is CASSSDRGFEAFF. The chain links TRBV5-1 to TRBJ1-1; TRBD1 matches 10 bases. With 3 bases clipped from V and 7 bases from J, the junction kept 3 bases outside the gene matches. The CDR3 is 13 amino acids. Germline lookup yields CDR1 SGHRS and CDR2 YFSETQ.

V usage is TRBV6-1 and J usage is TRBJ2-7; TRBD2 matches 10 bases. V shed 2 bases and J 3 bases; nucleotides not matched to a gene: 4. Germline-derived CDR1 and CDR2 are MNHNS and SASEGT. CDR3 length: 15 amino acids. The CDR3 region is CASSEIAGGDYEQYF. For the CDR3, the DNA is TGTGCCAGCAGTGAAATAGCGGGGGGCGACTACGAGCAGTACTTC.

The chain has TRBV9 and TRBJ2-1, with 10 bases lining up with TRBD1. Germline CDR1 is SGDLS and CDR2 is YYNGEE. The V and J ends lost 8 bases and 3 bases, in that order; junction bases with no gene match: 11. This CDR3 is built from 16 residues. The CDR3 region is CASTIGGTGDYNEQFF. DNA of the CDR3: TGTGCCAGTACTATAGGAGGGACAGGGGACTACAATGAGCAGTTCTTC.

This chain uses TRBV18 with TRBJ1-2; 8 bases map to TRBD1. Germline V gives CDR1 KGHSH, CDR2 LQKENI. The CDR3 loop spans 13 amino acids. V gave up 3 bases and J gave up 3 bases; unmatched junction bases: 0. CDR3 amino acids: CASSPTGDYGYTF. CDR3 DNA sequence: TGTGCCAGCTCACCGACAGGGGACTATGGCTACACCTTC.

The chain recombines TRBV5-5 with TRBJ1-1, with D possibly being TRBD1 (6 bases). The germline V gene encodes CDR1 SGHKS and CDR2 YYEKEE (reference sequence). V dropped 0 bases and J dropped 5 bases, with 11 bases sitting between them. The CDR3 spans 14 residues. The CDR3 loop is CASSLGRGGTEAFF. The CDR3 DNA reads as TGTGCCAGCAGCTTGGGGAGGGGGGGGACTGAAGCTTTCTTT.

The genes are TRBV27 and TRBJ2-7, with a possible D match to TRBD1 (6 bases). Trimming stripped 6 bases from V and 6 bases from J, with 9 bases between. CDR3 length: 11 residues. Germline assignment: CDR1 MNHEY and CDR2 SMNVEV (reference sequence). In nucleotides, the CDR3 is TGTGCCAGCAGCACAGGGTTCGAGCAGTACTTC. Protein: CASSTGFEQYF.

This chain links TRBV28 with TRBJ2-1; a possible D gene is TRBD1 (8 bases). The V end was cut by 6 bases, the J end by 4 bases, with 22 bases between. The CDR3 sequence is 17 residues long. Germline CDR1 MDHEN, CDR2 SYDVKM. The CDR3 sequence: CASSSMGGGQVYNEQFF. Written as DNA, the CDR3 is TGTGCCAGCAGCTCGATGGGGGGGGGACAGGTTTACAATGAGCAGTTCTTC.